A selection of T cell receptor beta chains follows, all from one sample in a study of shared clonotypes between healthy human individuals. Repertoires were generated with immunoSEQ multiplex PCR, while TCRdb's copy carries only in-frame clones and drops some. The table lists some 2.3 million clones, over 85% of them singletons, with about 0.39% in the top ten. Sequences were obtained from naive CD4+ T cells from PBMCs. The receptor source for this set is a young man in good health. Some clones in this sample may be carry-over from other donors' samples. Both conserved end residues are part of each CDR3.

j_call: TRBJ2-2
v_call: TRBV18
cdr3_aa: CASSPLIPNTGELFF

j_call: TRBJ2-1
v_call: TRBV5-1
cdr3_aa: CASSLVIDEQFF

j_call: TRBJ1-1
v_call: TRBV5-1
cdr3_aa: CASRAGPSAEAFF

j_call: TRBJ2-7
v_call: TRBV5-1
cdr3_aa: CASTPSGLAGHEQYF

j_call: TRBJ2-1
v_call: TRBV5-1
cdr3_aa: CASSLGQYNEQFF

j_call: TRBJ2-7
v_call: TRBV6-1
cdr3_aa: CASSGGLAGREQYF

j_call: TRBJ2-4
v_call: TRBV27
cdr3_aa: CASSPRGGTRDIQYF

j_call: TRBJ1-2
v_call: TRBV19
cdr3_aa: CASSLTGPGAGYTF

j_call: TRBJ2-7
v_call: TRBV10-2
cdr3_aa: CASSTAEVIYEQYF

j_call: TRBJ2-3
v_call: TRBV5-4
cdr3_aa: CASSLLGGTQYF

j_call: TRBJ1-4
v_call: TRBV30
cdr3_aa: CAWSVGMTSATNEKLFF

j_call: TRBJ2-4
v_call: TRBV28
cdr3_aa: CASSSKGVLKNIQYF

j_call: TRBJ2-1
v_call: TRBV28
cdr3_aa: CASSPGGGHSYNEQFF

j_call: TRBJ1-2
v_call: TRBV6-1
cdr3_aa: CASSVRRGGEYYGYTF

j_call: TRBJ2-5
v_call: TRBV19
cdr3_aa: CASSILGRPEETQYF

j_call: TRBJ1-2
v_call: TRBV5-6
cdr3_aa: CASTLGRNYGYTF

j_call: TRBJ2-5
v_call: TRBV19
cdr3_aa: CASSKNGAVETQYF

j_call: TRBJ1-1
v_call: TRBV18
cdr3_aa: CASSSRQGAHEAFF

j_call: TRBJ2-3
v_call: TRBV9
cdr3_aa: CASSPPPAPGGPDTQYF

j_call: TRBJ2-1
v_call: TRBV7-6
cdr3_aa: CASSLGLAGASYNEQFF

j_call: TRBJ2-2
v_call: TRBV10-3
cdr3_aa: CAIRATSGSPGELFF

j_call: TRBJ1-5
v_call: TRBV5-6
cdr3_aa: CASRRGVGQPQHF

j_call: TRBJ2-2
v_call: TRBV11-2
cdr3_aa: CASSKWGSVNTGELFF

j_call: TRBJ1-2
v_call: TRBV11-2
cdr3_aa: CASRKPGQKNYGYTF

j_call: TRBJ2-7
v_call: TRBV28
cdr3_aa: CASSPSVGEQYF

j_call: TRBJ1-5
v_call: TRBV6-1
cdr3_aa: CATLLLGEGNQPQHF

j_call: TRBJ2-7
v_call: TRBV7-9
cdr3_aa: CASSLVPFGGYEQYF

j_call: TRBJ2-7
v_call: TRBV4-1
cdr3_aa: CASSQRTSIGEQYF

j_call: TRBJ2-3
v_call: TRBV28
cdr3_aa: CASSSLPPGSTDTQYF

j_call: TRBJ2-7
v_call: TRBV30
cdr3_aa: CAWSVRSYEQYF

j_call: TRBJ1-2
v_call: TRBV5-1
cdr3_aa: CASSFGQNNYGYTF

j_call: TRBJ2-7
v_call: TRBV15
cdr3_aa: CATREGTVAEQYF

j_call: TRBJ2-7
v_call: TRBV18
cdr3_aa: CASSPGPGLIYEQYF

j_call: TRBJ1-4
v_call: TRBV28
cdr3_aa: CASSLLGVAEKLFF

j_call: TRBJ1-2
v_call: TRBV4-1
cdr3_aa: CASSHSDRAYGYTF

j_call: TRBJ2-1
v_call: TRBV11-3
cdr3_aa: CASSPSLLTYDEQFF

j_call: TRBJ2-1
v_call: TRBV28
cdr3_aa: CASSQKGAGTHNEQFF

j_call: TRBJ2-5
v_call: TRBV10-3
cdr3_aa: CAISDGEGEETQYF

j_call: TRBJ2-3
v_call: TRBV19
cdr3_aa: CASSTLKLAGGPLDTQYF

j_call: TRBJ2-7
v_call: TRBV6-5
cdr3_aa: CASRRTSGSYEQYF

j_call: TRBJ2-1
v_call: TRBV5-1
cdr3_aa: CASSYLTGSYNEQFF

j_call: TRBJ1-2
v_call: TRBV6-5
cdr3_aa: CASSYLGGGYTF

j_call: TRBJ2-3
v_call: TRBV11-1
cdr3_aa: CASSSGPGSTDTQYF

j_call: TRBJ2-2
v_call: TRBV7-9
cdr3_aa: CASRFQGDTGELFF

j_call: TRBJ2-1
v_call: TRBV7-9
cdr3_aa: CASSLGAGGQGEQFF

j_call: TRBJ1-2
v_call: TRBV20-1
cdr3_aa: CSASSVEGYTF

j_call: TRBJ2-7
v_call: TRBV4-3
cdr3_aa: CASSHGLAGTGQFYEQYF

j_call: TRBJ2-2
v_call: TRBV7-9
cdr3_aa: CASSHSGRALGELFF

j_call: TRBJ2-5
v_call: TRBV5-1
cdr3_aa: CASSLQPTNQETQYF

j_call: TRBJ2-5
v_call: TRBV5-1
cdr3_aa: CASSLGTSGQETQYF

j_call: TRBJ2-1
v_call: TRBV19
cdr3_aa: CASKGPNNEQFF

j_call: TRBJ1-1
v_call: TRBV2
cdr3_aa: CASSARTGDEAFF

j_call: TRBJ2-5
v_call: TRBV11-1
cdr3_aa: CASSGRQQETQYF

j_call: TRBJ1-3
v_call: TRBV5-4
cdr3_aa: CASSPQTSSGNTIYF

j_call: TRBJ2-7
v_call: TRBV2
cdr3_aa: CASRSGGAGEQYF